These 11 T cell receptor beta chains were all obtained from the same sample, sequenced in a study of cytomegalovirus exposure and HLA in healthy donors. Both 60 Vbeta primers and 13 Jbeta primers went into the PCR. The repertoire was sequenced with immunoSEQ multiplex PCR; TCRdb's copy has only in-frame clones and lacks some. The sample totals about 51,000 clones. The sequenced sample consisted of PBMCs. These receptors were taken from a female donor in good health and CMV-seronegative.

The genes are TRBV18 and TRBJ1-1, with a tentative D call TRBD1 (6 bases). The V and J ends lost 0 bases and 0 bases respectively, with 11 bases between them. This CDR3 comprises 16 residues. The germline V gene encodes CDR1 KGHSH and CDR2 LQKENI. The DNA for the CDR3 is TGTGCCAGCTCACCACCGGGACAAAAGATGAACACTGAAGCTTTCTTT. Protein: CASSPPGQKMNTEAFF. Complete variable domain (other parts from reference TRBV18 and TRBJ1-1): NAGVMQNPRHLVRRRGQEARLRCSPMKGHSHVYWYRQLPEEGLKFMVYLQKENIIDESGMPKERFSAEFPKEGPSILRIQQVVRGDSAAYFCASSPPGQKMNTEAFFGQGTRLTVV.

V usage is TRBV25-1 and J usage is TRBJ1-1; TRBD1 might be the D (5 bases). CDR1 and CDR2 from the germline V gene are MGHDK and SYGVNS. The germline V and J ends were trimmed by 3 bases and 5 bases, with 16 bases remaining between them. The CDR3 sequence is 15 residues long. CDR3 protein: CASSDPRVGGTEAFF. CDR3 DNA: TGTGCCAGCAGTGACCCCAGGGTTGGGGGGACTGAAGCTTTCTTT.

The rearrangement joins TRBV5-1 to TRBJ1-1, with D unclear. Trimming shortened V by 0 bases and J by 5 bases, and 14 bases separated the two germline ends. The germline gives CDR1 SGHRS, CDR2 YFSETQ. There are 15 residues in the CDR3. The CDR3 loop is CASSLGRLNRTEAFF. DNA of the CDR3: TGCGCCAGCAGCTTGGGGAGGCTGAATCGTACTGAAGCTTTCTTT.

This chain joins TRBV30 and TRBJ2-6; D is perhaps TRBD2 (7 bases). The V end was cut by 5 bases, the J end by 0 bases, with 17 bases between. The germline CDR1 and CDR2 sequences are GTSNPN and SVGIG (reference sequence). This CDR3 has 17 amino acids. DNA of the CDR3: TGTGCCTGGGGGGGGGCAGCACCCCACTCTGGGGCCAACGTCCTGACTTTC. This encodes CAWGGAAPHSGANVLTF.

This chain connects TRBV18 to TRBJ2-7; 9 bases fit TRBD1. V shed 6 bases and J 3 bases; nucleotides not matched to a gene: 9. The germline V gene encodes CDR1 KGHSH and CDR2 LQKENI. The CDR3 contains 15 residues. The CDR3 here is CASSEGTGNNYEQYF. The CDR3 region has the DNA TGTGCCAGCTCGGAAGGGACAGGGAATAACTACGAGCAGTACTTC.

The CDR3 region has the DNA TGTGCCAGCTCTCCTAGTTCCCACGAGCAGTACTTC. As protein: CASSPSSHEQYF. The V gene is TRBV18, the J gene TRBJ2-7; D not certain. The CDR3 is made up of 12 amino acids. The V end was cut by 6 bases, the J end by 5 bases, with 11 bases between. The V gene's germline CDR1 is KGHSH and CDR2 LQKENI.

V is TRBV30 and J is TRBJ1-4; unclear D gene. In germline, CDR1 is GTSNPN, CDR2 SVGIG (reference sequence). With 4 bases removed from V and 0 bases from J, the gap between germline ends came to 12 bases. This CDR3 comprises 15 residues. CDR3 amino acids: CAWMAGLATNEKLFF. The CDR3 nucleotides are TGTGCCTGGATGGCAGGCCTTGCAACTAATGAAAAACTGTTTTTT.

V gene TRBV5-5 combines with J gene TRBJ1-5, with 10 bases fitting TRBD1. Trimming removed 0 bases from V and 7 bases from J; junction bases left unmatched: 1. Per germline, CDR1 SGHKS and CDR2 YYEKEE (reference sequence). This CDR3 contains 14 residues. In DNA form, the CDR3 reads TGTGCCAGCAGCTTGGGGGACAGGGGCCAGCCCCAGCATTTT. Its protein product is CASSLGDRGQPQHF.

As for this clone: The junction and the germline gene differ at one end; a read error may be behind it. The rearrangement uses TRBV6-1 and TRBJ1-5, with 9 bases aligning to TRBD1. CDR3 length: 18 amino acids. Looked up from germline, CDR1 is MNHNS and CDR2 is SASEGT. The CDR3 sequence is CASGESGTGLFSNQPQHF. CDR3 coding DNA: TGTGCCAGCGGTGAGAGCGGGACAGGGTTGTTTAGCAATCAGCCCCAGCATTTT.

This sequence joins TRBV29-1 and TRBJ1-2; D gene unclear. The CDR3 totals 12 residues. V was shortened by 4 bases and J by 7 bases, with 13 bases between the two germline ends. The germline CDR1 and CDR2 sequences are SQVTM and ANQGSEA. CDR3 in DNA: TGCAGCGTTGGGAACCGTGAGGTTGGCTACACCTTC. Translated, it gives CSVGNREVGYTF. Based on the CDR3 plus reference TRBV29-1 and TRBJ1-2, the full variable domain is SAVISQKPSRDICQRGTSLTIQCQVDSQVTMMFWYRQQPGQSLTLIATANQGSEATYESGFVIDKFPISRPNLTFSTLTVSNMSPEDSSIYLCSVGNREVGYTFGSGTRLTVV.

This chain's CDR3 is CASHRFGNTEAFF. CDR3 bases: TGTGCCAGTCACAGGTTCGGGAACACTGAAGCTTTCTTT. The rearrangement uses TRBV6-1 and TRBJ1-1, with D maybe TRBD1 (5 bases). Trimming removed 9 bases from V and 1 base from J, with 12 bases in between. The CDR3 length is 13 residues. The germline CDR1 and CDR2 sequences are MNHNS and SASEGT.